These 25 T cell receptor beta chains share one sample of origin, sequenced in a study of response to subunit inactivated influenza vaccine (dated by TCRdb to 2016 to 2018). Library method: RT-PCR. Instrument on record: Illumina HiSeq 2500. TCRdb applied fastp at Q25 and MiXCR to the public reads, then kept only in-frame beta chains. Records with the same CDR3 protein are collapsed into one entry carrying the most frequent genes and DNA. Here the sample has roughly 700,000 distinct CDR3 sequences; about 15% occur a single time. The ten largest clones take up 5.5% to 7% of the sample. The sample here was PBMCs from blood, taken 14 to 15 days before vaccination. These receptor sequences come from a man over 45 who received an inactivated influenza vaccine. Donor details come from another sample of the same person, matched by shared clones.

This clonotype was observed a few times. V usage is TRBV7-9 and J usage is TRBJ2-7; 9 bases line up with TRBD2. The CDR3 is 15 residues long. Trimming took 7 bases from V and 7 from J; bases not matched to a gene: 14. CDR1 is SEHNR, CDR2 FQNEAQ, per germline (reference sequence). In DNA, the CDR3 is TGTGCCAGCACCATTGTAGCGGGAGCCTCGGGGGAGCAGTACTTC. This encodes CASTIVAGASGEQYF.

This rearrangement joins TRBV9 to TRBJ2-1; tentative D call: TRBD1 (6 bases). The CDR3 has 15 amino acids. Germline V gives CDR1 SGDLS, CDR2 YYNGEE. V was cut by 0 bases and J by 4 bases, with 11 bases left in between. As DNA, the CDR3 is TGTGCCAGCAGCGTAGAAAGTGGACAGTACAATGAGCAGTTCTTC. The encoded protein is CASSVESGQYNEQFF.

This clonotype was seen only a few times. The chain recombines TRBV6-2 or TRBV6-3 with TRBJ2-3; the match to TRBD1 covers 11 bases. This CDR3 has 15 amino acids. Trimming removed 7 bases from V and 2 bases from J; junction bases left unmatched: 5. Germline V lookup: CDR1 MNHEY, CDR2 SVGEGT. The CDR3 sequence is CASNSDRGLTDTQYF. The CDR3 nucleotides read TGTGCCAGCAATTCGGACAGGGGGCTCACAGATACGCAGTATTTT.

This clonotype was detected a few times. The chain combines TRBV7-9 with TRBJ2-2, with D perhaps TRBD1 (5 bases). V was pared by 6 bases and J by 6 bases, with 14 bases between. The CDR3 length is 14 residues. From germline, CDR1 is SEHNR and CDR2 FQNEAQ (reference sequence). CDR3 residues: CASSPRVVAGELFF. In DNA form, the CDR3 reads TGTGCCAGCAGTCCCAGGGTGGTCGCCGGGGAGCTGTTTTTT.

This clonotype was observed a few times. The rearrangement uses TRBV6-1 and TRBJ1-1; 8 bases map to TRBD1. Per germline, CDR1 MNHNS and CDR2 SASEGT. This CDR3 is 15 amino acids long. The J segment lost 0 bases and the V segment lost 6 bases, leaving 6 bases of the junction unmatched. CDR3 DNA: TGTGCCAGCAGCCCAGGGGGCCTAATGAACACTGAAGCTTTCTTT. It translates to CASSPGGLMNTEAFF.

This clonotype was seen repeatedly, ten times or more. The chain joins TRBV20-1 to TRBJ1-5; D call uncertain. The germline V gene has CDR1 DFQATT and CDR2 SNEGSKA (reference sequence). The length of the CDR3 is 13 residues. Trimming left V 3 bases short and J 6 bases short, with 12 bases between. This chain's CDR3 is CSASDGTGQPQHF. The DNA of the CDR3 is TGCAGTGCTAGTGATGGAACGGGTCAGCCCCAGCATTTT.

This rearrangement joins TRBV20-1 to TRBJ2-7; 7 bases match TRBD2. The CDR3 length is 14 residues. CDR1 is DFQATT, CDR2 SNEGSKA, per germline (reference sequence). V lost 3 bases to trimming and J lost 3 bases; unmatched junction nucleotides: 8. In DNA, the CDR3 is TGCAGTGCTAGCCCTCGGGGGGTAGGCTACGAGCAGTACTTC. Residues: CSASPRGVGYEQYF.

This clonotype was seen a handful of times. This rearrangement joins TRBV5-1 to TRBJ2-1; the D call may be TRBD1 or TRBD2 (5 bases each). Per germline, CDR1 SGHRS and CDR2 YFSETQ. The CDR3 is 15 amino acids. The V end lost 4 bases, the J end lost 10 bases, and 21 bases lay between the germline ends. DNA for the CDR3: TGCGCCAGCAGCCCAGGGCTTTCGGGGTTACGAGAGCAGTTCTTC. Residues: CASSPGLSGLREQFF.

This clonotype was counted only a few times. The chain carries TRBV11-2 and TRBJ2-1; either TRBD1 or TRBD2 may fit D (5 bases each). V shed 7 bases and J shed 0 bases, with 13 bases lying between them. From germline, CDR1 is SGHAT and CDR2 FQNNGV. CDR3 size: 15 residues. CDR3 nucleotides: TGTGCCAGCACCCCAGAGGGGAGCTCCTACAATGAGCAGTTCTTC. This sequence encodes CASTPEGSSYNEQFF.

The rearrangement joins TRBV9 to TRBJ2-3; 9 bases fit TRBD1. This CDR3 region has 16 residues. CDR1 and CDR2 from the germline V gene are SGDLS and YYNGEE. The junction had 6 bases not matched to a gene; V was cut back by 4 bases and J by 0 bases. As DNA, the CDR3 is TGTGCCAGCAGCCCACAGGGGGCGATAAGCACAGATACGCAGTATTTT. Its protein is CASSPQGAISTDTQYF.

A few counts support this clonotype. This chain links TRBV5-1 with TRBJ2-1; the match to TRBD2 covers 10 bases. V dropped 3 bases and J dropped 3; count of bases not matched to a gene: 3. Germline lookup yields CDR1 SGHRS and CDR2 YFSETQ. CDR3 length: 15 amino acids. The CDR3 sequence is CASSWGTSDYNEQFF. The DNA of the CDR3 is TGCGCCAGCAGCTGGGGGACTAGCGACTACAATGAGCAGTTCTTC.

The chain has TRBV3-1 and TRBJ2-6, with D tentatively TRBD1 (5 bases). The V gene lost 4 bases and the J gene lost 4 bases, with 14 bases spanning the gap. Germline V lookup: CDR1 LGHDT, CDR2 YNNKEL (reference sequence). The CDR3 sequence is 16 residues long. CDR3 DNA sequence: TGTGCCAGCAGCCCTACACCCAGGACAGGGGCCAACGTCCTGACTTTC. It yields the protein CASSPTPRTGANVLTF.

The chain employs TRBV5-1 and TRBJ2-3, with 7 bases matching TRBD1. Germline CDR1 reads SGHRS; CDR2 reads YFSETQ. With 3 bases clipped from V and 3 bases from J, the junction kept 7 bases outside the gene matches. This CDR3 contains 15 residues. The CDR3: CASSSTTGLTDTQYF. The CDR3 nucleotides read TGCGCCAGCAGCTCTACGACAGGGCTGACAGATACGCAGTATTTT.

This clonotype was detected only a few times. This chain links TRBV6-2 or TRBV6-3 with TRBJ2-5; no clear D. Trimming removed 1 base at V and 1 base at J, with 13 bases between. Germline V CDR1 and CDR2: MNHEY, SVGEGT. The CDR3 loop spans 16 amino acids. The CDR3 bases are TGTGCCAGCAGTTACTACGCAGGCCGGCCCCAAGAGACCCAGTACTTC. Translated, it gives CASSYYAGRPQETQYF.

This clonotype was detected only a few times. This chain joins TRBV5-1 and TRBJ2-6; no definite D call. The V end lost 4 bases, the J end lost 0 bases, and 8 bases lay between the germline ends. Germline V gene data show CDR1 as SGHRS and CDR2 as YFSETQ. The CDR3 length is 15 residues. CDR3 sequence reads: CASSTTASGANVLTF. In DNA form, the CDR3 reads TGCGCCAGCAGCACAACAGCCTCTGGGGCCAACGTCCTGACTTTC.

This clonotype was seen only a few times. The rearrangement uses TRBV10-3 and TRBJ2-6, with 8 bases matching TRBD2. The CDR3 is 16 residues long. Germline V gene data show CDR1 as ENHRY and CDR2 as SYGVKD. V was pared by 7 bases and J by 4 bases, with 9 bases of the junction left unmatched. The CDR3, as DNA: TGTGCCATCAATCCGGGACTAGGGTCCGGGGCCAACGTCCTGACTTTC. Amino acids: CAINPGLGSGANVLTF.

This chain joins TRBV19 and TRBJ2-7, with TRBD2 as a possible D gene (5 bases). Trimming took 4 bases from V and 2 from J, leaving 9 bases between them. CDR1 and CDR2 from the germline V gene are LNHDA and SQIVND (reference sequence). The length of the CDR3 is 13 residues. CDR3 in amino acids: CASSTTGTYEQYF. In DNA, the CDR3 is TGTGCCAGTAGTACTACCGGGACCTACGAGCAGTACTTC. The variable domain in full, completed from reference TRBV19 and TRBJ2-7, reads DGGITQSPKYLFRKEGQNVTLSCEQNLNHDAMYWYRQDPGQGLRLIYYSQIVNDFQKGDIAEGYSVSREKKESFPLTVTSAQKNPTAFYLCASSTTGTYEQYFGPGTRLTVT.

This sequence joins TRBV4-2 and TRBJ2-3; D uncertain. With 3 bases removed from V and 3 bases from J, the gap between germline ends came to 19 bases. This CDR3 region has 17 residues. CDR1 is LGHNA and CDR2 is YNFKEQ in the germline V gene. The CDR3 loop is CASSHLGQTITTDTQYF. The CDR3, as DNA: TGTGCCAGCAGCCATTTAGGGCAGACAATTACTACAGATACGCAGTATTTT.

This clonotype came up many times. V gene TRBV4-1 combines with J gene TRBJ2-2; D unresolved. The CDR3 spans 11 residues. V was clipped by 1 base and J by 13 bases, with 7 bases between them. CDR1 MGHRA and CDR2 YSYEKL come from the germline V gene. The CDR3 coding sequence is TGCGCCAGCAGCCAAGCCACAATGCTGTTTTTT. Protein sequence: CASSQATMLFF.

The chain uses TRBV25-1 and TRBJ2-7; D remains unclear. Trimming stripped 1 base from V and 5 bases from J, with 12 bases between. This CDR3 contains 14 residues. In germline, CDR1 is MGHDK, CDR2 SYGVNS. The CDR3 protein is CASSESTSKNEQYF. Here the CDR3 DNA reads TGTGCCAGCAGTGAATCCACCAGTAAGAACGAGCAGTACTTC.

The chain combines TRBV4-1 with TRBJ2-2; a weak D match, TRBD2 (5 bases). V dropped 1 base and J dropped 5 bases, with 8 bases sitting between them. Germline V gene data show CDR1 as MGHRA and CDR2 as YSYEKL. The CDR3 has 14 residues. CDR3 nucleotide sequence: TGCGCCAGCAGCCAAGGGTGGAGGACCGGGGAGCTGTTTTTT. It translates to CASSQGWRTGELFF.

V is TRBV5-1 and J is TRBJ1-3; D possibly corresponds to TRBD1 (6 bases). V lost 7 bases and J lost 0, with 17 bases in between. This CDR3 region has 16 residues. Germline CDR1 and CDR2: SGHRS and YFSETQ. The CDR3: CASARAPGASGNTIYF. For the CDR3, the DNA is TGCGCCAGCGCTCGAGCACCAGGGGCCTCTGGAAACACCATATATTTT.

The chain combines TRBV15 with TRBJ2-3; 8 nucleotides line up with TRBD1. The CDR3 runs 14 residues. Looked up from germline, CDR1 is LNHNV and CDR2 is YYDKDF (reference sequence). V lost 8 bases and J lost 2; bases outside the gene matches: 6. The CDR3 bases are TGTGCCACCGCACCGGGACAGGTCACAGATACGCAGTATTTT. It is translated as CATAPGQVTDTQYF.

The CDR3 reads CASSEGGLEDTQYF. CDR3 nucleotide sequence: TGTGCCAGTAGTGAAGGGGGCCTAGAAGATACGCAGTATTTT. The chain uses TRBV19 and TRBJ2-3; TRBD1 matches 7 bases. The CDR3 consists of 14 residues. Germline V gene data show CDR1 as LNHDA and CDR2 as SQIVND (reference sequence). J gave up 5 bases and V 5 bases, and 7 bases lay outside the gene matches. The entire variable domain, with the rest obtained from reference TRBV19 and TRBJ2-3, is as follows: DGGITQSPKYLFRKEGQNVTLSCEQNLNHDAMYWYRQDPGQGLRLIYYSQIVNDFQKGDIAEGYSVSREKKESFPLTVTSAQKNPTAFYLCASSEGGLEDTQYFGPGTRLTVL.

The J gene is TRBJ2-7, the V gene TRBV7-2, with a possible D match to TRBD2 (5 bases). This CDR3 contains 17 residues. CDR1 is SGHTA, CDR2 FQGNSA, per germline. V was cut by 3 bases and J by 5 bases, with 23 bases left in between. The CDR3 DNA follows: TGTGCCAGCAGCTTTCTCCCCATTAGCGCGACGACCCACGAGCAGTACTTC. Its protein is CASSFLPISATTHEQYF.